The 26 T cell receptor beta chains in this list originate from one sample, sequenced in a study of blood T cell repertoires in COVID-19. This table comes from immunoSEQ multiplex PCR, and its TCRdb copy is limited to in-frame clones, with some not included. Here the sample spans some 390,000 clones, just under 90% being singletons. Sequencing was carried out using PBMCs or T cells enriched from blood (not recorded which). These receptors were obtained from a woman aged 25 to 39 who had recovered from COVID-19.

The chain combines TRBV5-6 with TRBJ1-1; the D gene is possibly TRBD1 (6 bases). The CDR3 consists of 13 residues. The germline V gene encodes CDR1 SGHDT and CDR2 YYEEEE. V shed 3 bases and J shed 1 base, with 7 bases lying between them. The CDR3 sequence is CASSWGQNTEAFF. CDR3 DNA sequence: TGTGCCAGCAGCTGGGGACAGAACACTGAAGCTTTCTTT. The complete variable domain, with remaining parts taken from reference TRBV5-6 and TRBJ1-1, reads DAGVTQSPTHLIKTRGQQVTLRCSPKSGHDTVSWYQQALGQGPQFIFQYYEEEERQRGNFPDRFSGHQFPNYSSELNVNALLLGDSALYLCASSWGQNTEAFFGQGTRLTVV.

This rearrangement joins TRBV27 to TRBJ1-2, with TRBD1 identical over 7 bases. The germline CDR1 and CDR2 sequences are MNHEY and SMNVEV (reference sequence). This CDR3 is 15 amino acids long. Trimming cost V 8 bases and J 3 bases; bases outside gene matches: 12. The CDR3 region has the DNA TGTGCCAGCGGGGGGCGGACAGGTTACGACTATGGCTACACCTTC. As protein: CASGGRTGYDYGYTF.

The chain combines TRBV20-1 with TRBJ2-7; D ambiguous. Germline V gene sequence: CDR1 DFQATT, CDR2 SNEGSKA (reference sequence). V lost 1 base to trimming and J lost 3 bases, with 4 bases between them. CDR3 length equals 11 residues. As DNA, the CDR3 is TGCAGTGCTAGAGCCCGCTACGAGCAGTACTTC. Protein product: CSARARYEQYF.

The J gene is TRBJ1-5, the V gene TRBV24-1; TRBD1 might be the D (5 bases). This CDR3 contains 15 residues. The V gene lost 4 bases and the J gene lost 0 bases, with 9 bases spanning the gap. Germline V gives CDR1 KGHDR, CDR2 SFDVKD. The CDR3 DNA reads TGTGCCACCAGTGACCCCAGGGATAGCAATCAGCCCCAGCATTTT. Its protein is CATSDPRDSNQPQHF.

The chain's CDR3 is CASSPGSAGANVLTF. As DNA, the CDR3 is TGTGCCAGCAGCCCGGGGTCCGCTGGGGCCAACGTCCTGACTTTC. The chain joins TRBV4-2 to TRBJ2-6; possibly TRBD2 for D (5 bases). The CDR3 is 15 amino acids. V was clipped by 4 bases and J by 2 bases, with 9 bases between them. From germline, CDR1 is LGHNA and CDR2 YNFKEQ.

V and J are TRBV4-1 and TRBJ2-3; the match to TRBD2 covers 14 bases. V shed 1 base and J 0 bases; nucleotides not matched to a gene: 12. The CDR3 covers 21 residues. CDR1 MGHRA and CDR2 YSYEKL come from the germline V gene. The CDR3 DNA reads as TGCGCCAGCAGCCAAGGCCCGGGACTAGCGGGAGAGGCGCCTAGCACAGATACGCAGTATTTT. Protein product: CASSQGPGLAGEAPSTDTQYF.

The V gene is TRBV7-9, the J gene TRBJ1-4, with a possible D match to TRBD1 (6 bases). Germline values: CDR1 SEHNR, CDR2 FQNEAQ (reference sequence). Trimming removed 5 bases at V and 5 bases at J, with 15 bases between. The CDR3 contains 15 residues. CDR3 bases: TGTGCCAGCAGCCCCACTACAGGGATAAATGAAAAACTGTTTTTT. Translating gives CASSPTTGINEKLFF.

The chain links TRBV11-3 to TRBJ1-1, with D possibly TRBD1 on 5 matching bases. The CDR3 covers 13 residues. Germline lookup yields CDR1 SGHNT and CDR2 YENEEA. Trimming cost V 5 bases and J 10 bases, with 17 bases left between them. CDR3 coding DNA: TGTGCCAGCAGCCGGGGCGGAGGGGAGGGAGCTTTCTTT. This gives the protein CASSRGGGEGAFF.

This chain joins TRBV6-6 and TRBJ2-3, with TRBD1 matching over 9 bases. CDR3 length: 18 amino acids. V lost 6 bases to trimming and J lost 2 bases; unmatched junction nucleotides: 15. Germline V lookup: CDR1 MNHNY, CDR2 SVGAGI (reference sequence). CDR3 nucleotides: TGTGCCAGCAGCCGAGGACAGGGGAGGGTTATCCTCACAGATACGCAGTATTTT. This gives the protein CASSRGQGRVILTDTQYF.

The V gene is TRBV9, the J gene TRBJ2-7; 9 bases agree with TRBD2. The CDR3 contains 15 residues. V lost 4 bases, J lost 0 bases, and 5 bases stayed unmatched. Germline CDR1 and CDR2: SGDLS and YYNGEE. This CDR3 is CASSPGSGSSYEQYF. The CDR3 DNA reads TGTGCCAGCAGCCCGGGTAGCGGGAGCTCCTACGAGCAGTACTTC.

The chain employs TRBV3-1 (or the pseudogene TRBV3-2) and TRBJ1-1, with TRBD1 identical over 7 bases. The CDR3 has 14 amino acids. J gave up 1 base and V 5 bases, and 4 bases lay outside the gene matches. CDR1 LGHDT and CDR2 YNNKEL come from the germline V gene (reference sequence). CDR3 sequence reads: CASSSGTENTEAFF. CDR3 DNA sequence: TGTGCCAGCAGCTCCGGGACAGAGAACACTGAAGCTTTCTTT.

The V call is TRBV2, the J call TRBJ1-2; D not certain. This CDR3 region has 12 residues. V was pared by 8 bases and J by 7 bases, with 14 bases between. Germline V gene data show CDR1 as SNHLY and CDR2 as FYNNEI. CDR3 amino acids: CASRPEASGYTF. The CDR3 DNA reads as TGTGCCAGCCGCCCAGAGGCGTCTGGCTACACCTTC.

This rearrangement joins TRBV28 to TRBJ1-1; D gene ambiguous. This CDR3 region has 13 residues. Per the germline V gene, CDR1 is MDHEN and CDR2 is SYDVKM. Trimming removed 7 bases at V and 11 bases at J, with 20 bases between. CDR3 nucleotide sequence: TGTGCCAGCATTTCGGGAGGTGCCGGATCGGCTTTCTTT. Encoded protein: CASISGGAGSAFF.

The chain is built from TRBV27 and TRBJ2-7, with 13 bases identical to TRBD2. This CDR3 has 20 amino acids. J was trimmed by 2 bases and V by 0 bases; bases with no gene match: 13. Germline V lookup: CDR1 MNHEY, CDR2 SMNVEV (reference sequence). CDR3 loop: CASSLSSWTSGGGRTYEQYF. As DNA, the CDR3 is TGTGCCAGCAGTTTATCAAGCTGGACTAGCGGGGGAGGCCGCACCTACGAGCAGTACTTC.

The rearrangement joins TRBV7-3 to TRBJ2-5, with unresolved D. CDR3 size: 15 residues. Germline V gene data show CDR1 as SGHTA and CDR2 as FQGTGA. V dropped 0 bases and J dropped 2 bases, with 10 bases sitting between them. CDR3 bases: TGTGCCAGCAGCTTAACGCCCTTGCGGCAAGAGACCCAGTACTTC. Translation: CASSLTPLRQETQYF.

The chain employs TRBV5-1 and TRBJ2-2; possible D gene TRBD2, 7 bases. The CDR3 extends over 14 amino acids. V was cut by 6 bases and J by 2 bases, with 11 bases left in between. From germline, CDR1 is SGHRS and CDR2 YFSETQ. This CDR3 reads CASTSGTNTGELFF. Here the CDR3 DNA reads TGCGCCAGCACGAGCGGGACAAACACCGGGGAGCTGTTTTTT. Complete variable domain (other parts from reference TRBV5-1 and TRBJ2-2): KAGVTQTPRYLIKTRGQQVTLSCSPISGHRSVSWYQQTPGQGLQFLFEYFSETQRNKGNFPGRFSGRQFSNSRSEMNVSTLELGDSALYLCASTSGTNTGELFFGEGSRLTVL.

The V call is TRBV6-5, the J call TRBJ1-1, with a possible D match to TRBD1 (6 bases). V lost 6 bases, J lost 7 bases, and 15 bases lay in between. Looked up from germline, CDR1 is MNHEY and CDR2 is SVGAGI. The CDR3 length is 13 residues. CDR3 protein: CASRTQQGNEAFF. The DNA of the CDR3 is TGTGCCAGCAGAACCCAACAGGGAAATGAAGCTTTCTTT.

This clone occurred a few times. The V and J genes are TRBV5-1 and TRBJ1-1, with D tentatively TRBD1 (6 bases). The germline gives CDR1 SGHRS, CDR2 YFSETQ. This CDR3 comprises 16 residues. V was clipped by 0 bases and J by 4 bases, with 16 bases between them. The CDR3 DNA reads TGCGCCAGCAGCTTGGGCTCAACAGGGTCTGGCACTGAAGCTTTCTTT. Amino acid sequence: CASSLGSTGSGTEAFF. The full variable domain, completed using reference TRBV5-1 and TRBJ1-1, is KAGVTQTPRYLIKTRGQQVTLSCSPISGHRSVSWYQQTPGQGLQFLFEYFSETQRNKGNFPGRFSGRQFSNSRSEMNVSTLELGDSALYLCASSLGSTGSGTEAFFGQGTRLTVV.

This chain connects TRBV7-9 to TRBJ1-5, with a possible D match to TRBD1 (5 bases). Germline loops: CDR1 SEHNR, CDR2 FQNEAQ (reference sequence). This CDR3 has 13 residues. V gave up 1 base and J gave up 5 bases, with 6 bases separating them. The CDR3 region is CASSLGGDQPQHF. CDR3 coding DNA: TGTGCCAGCAGCTTAGGGGGGGATCAGCCCCAGCATTTT.

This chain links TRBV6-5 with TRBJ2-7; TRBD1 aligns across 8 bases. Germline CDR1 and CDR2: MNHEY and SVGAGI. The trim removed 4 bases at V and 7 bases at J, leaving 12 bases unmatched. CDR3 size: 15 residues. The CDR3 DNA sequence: TGTGCCAGCAGTTCCCCGACAGGGGCAGTGGGGGAGCAGTACTTC. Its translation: CASSSPTGAVGEQYF.

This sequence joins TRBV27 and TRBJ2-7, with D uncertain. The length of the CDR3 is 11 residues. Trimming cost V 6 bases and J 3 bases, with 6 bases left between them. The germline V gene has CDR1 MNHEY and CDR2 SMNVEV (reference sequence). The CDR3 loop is CASRRGYEQYF. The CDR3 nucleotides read TGTGCCAGCAGGAGAGGCTACGAGCAGTACTTC.

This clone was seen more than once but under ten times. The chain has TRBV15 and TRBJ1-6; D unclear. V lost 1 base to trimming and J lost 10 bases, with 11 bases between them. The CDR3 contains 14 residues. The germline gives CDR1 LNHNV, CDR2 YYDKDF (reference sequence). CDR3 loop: CATSRAVGNSPLHF. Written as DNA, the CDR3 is TGTGCCACCAGCAGAGCGGTCGGTAACTCACCCCTCCACTTT. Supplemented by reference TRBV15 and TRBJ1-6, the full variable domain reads DAMVIQNPRYQVTQFGKPVTLSCSQTLNHNVMYWYQQKSSQAPKLLFHYYDKDFNNEADTPDNFQSRRPNTSFCFLDIRSPGLGDTAMYLCATSRAVGNSPLHFGNGTRLTVT.

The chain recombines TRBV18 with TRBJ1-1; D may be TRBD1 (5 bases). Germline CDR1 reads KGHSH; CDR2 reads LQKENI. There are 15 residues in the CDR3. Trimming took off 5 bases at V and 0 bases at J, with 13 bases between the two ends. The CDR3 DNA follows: TGTGCCAGCTCAACAGGCGGCATCATGAACACTGAAGCTTTCTTT. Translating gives CASSTGGIMNTEAFF.

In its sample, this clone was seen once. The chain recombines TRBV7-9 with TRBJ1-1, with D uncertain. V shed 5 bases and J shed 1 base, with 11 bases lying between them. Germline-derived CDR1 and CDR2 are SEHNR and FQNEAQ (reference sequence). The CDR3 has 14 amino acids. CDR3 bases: TGTGCCAGCAGCGAGGGAGTCGCGAACACTGAAGCTTTCTTT. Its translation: CASSEGVANTEAFF.

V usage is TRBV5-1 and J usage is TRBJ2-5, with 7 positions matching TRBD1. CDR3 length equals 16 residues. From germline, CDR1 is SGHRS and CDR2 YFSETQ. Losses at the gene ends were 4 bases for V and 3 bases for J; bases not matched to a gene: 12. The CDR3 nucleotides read TGCGCCAGCAGCGGATTGTGGACAGGAGCCGAAGAGACCCAGTACTTC. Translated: CASSGLWTGAEETQYF.

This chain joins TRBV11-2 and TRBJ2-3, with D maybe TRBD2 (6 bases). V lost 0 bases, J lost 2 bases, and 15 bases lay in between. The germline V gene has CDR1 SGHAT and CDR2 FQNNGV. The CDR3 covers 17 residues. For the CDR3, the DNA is TGTGCCAGCAGCTTAGATCAATGGGCGGGGTCCACAGATACGCAGTATTTT. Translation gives CASSLDQWAGSTDTQYF.